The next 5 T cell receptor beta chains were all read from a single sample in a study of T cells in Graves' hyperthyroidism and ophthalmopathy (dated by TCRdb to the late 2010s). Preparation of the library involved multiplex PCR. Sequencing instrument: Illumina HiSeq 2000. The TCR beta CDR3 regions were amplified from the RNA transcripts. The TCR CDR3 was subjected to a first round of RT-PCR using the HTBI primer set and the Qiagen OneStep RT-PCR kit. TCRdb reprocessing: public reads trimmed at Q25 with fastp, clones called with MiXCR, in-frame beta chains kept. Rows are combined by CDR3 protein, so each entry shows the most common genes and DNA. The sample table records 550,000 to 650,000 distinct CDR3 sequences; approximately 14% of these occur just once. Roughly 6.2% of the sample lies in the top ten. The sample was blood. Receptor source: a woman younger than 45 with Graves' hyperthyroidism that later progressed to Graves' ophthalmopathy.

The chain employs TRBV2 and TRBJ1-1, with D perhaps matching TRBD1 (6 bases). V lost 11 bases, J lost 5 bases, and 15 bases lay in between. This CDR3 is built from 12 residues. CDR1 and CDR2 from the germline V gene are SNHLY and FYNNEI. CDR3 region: CARSPGATEAFF. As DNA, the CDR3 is TGTGCCCGCTCCCCGGGGGCGACTGAAGCTTTCTTT.

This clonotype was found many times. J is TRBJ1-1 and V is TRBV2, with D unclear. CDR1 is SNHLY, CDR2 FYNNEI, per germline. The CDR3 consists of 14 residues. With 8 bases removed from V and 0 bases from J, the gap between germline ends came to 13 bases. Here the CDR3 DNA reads TGTGCCAGCCACTTGACGTTTATGAACACTGAAGCTTTCTTT. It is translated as CASHLTFMNTEAFF.

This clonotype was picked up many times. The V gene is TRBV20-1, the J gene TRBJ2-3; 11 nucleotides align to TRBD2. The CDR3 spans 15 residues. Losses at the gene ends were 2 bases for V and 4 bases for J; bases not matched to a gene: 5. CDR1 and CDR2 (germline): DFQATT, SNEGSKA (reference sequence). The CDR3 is CSARTLAGGPDTQYF. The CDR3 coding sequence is TGCAGTGCTAGAACTCTAGCGGGAGGCCCAGATACGCAGTATTTT.

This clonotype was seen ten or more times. The CDR3, as DNA: TGTGCCACCAGTGATTTGACTAGCGGGAATGAGCAGTTCTTC. As protein: CATSDLTSGNEQFF. V gene TRBV24-1 combines with J gene TRBJ2-1; 9 bases map to TRBD2. Germline assignment: CDR1 KGHDR and CDR2 SFDVKD. The V and J ends lost 0 bases and 7 bases, in that order; junction bases with no gene match: 0. The CDR3 loop spans 14 amino acids.

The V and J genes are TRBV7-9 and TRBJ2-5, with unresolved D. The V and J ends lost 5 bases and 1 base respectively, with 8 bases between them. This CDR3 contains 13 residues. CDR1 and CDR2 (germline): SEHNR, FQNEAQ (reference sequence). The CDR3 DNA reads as TGTGCCAGCAGCAACCCCACCCAAGAGACCCAGTACTTC. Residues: CASSNPTQETQYF.